This T cell receptor (beta chain) was captured by sequencing in a study of blood T cell repertoires in COVID-19. Whole-study context: Acute and convalescent COVID-19 specimens originated in the United States, Italy and Spain. In each case, the material was cDNA or gDNA derived from T cells, B-cell-depleted T cells, or PBMCs.

The CDR3 extends over 14 amino acids. Germline V gene lookup returns CDR1 LNHNV and CDR2 YYDKDF (reference sequence). V shed 4 bases, J shed 8 bases, and the junction held 6 bases outside the gene matches. The authors' processing: For nucleated cells, counts were estimated from reference gene primer amplification. TCRdb's copy holds only in-frame clones and misses some; the assay was immunoSEQ multiplex PCR. Clonal size and the V and J genes are those of that table, whereas D and trimming came from the DNA. This table has about 100,000 clones, more than 85% appearing once. The sample consisted of peripheral blood. This sequence was found in a man aged 50 to 59 with active COVID-19. The chain links TRBV15 to TRBJ2-1; 9 nucleotides agree with TRBD2. CDR3 nucleotide sequence: TGTGCCACCAGCAAGGGCGGGAGGGCCGATGAGCAGTTCTTC. This encodes CATSKGGRADEQFF.